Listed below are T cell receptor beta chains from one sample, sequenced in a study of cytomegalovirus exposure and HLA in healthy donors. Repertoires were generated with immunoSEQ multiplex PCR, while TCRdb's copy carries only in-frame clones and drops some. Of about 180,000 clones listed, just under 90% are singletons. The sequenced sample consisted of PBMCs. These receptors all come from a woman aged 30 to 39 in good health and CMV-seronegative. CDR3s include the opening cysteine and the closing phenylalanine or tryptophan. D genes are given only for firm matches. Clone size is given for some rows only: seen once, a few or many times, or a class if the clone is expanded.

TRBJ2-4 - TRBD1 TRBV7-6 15 CASSLGQLGKNIQYF TGTGCCAGCAGTTTGGGACAGTTAGGCAAAAACATTCAGTACTTC
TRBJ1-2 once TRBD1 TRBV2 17 CAITPNKGQEFNYGYTF TGTGCCATCACACCGAACAAGGGACAGGAATTTAACTATGGCTACACCTTC
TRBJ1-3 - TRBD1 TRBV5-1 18 CASSLVSQQGALGNTIYF TGCGCCAGCAGCTTGGTGTCCCAACAGGGGGCGCTTGGAAACACCATATATTTT
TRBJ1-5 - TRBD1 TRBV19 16 CASSDRQGASNQPQHF TGTGCCAGTAGTGATCGACAGGGGGCAAGCAATCAGCCCCAGCATTTT
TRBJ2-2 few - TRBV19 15 CASSIFDLGTGELFF TGTGCCAGTAGTATCTTCGATCTCGGCACCGGGGAGCTGTTTTTT
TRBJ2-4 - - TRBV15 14 CATSRAGDKNIQYF TGTGCCACCAGCAGAGCCGGGGACAAAAACATTCAGTACTTC
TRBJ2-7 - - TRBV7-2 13 CASSLLGGYEQYF TGTGCCAGCAGCTTATTAGGGGGCTACGAGCAGTACTTC
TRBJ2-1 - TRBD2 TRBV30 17 CAWSSRRRGGAYNEQFF TGTGCCTGGAGCAGTCGTCGGCGGGGGGGAGCCTACAATGAGCAGTTCTTC
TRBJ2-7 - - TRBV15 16 CATSRGVQQPPYEQYF TGTGCCACCAGCAGAGGAGTGCAACAGCCTCCCTACGAGCAGTACTTC
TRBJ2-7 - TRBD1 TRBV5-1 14 CASSLNRGTHEQYF TGCGCCAGCAGCTTGAACAGGGGAACCCACGAGCAGTACTTC